Listed below are T cell receptor beta chains from one sample, sequenced in a study of blood T cell repertoires in COVID-19. Generated by immunoSEQ multiplex PCR, the TCRdb table keeps only in-frame clones and is missing some. The repertoire holds around 300,000 clones, with under 90% as singletons. Specimen: PBMCs or T cells enriched from blood (not recorded which). The origin of the receptors is an older woman who had recovered from COVID-19. Both conserved end residues are part of each CDR3. A D gene is named only where the DNA matches it firmly. Where a row states a size, it is once, few, many or the class of an expanded clone; other rows omit it.

TRBJ1-2 | TRBV18 | NA | NA | 13 | TGTGCCAGCTCACCCGGAGGACAGTATGGCTACACCTTC | CASSPGGQYGYTF
TRBJ2-1 | TRBV19 | TRBD2 | NA | 15 | TGTGCCAGTAGCTATAGCGGGGGAACCTACAATGAGCAGTTCTTC | CASSYSGGTYNEQFF
TRBJ2-1 | TRBV2 | NA | once | 14 | TGTGCCAGCAGTGAGGGAGGGGGTTCGTATGAGCAGTTCTTC | CASSEGGGSYEQFF
TRBJ1-1 | TRBV12-3/TRBV12-4 | NA | NA | 12 | TGTGCCAGCAGCTTACAGGGATTTGAAGCTTTCTTT | CASSLQGFEAFF
TRBJ2-2 | TRBV28 | TRBD1 | NA | 16 | TGTGCCAGCAGATCGGGACAGACGGCAGGGGTCGGGGAGCTGTTTTTT | CASRSGQTAGVGELFF
TRBJ1-4 | TRBV25-1 | NA | NA | 11 | TGTGCCAGCAGACAGAATGAAAAACTGTTTTTT | CASRQNEKLFF
TRBJ2-5 | TRBV7-9 | TRBD2 | NA | 13 | TGTGCCAGCAGCTTCGGGGGGAGGGAGACCCAGTACTTC | CASSFGGRETQYF
TRBJ1-2 | TRBV28 | TRBD1 | NA | 14 | TGTGCCAGCACCAGGACAGGGACGGTATATGGCTACACCTTC | CASTRTGTVYGYTF
TRBJ1-6 | TRBV5-5 | TRBD1 | NA | 16 | TGTGCCAGCAGCGACCAATCAGGGGGTGGGTGGTCACCCCTCCACTTT | CASSDQSGGGWSPLHF
TRBJ1-2 | TRBV10-2 | NA | NA | 14 | TGCGCCAGCAGTGAGTCGAGGGGGAACTATGGCTACACCTTC | CASSESRGNYGYTF
TRBJ2-2 | TRBV6-5 | NA | NA | 14 | TGTGCCAGCAGTCAACGACTGAACACCGGGGAGCTGTTTTTT | CASSQRLNTGELFF
TRBJ1-1 | TRBV30 | TRBD1 | NA | 15 | TGTGCCTGGAGTGTACAGGGGTCAATGAACACTGAAGCTTTCTTT | CAWSVQGSMNTEAFF
TRBJ1-5 | TRBV3-1/TRBV3-2 | NA | NA | 17 | TGTGCCAGCAGCCAAGATGGGTCAGGGGTCGGCAATCAGCCCCAGCATTTT | CASSQDGSGVGNQPQHF
TRBJ1-5 | TRBV28 | NA | NA | 12 | TGTGCCAGCTCCCCCTCCCTTCAGCCCCAGCATTTT | CASSPSLQPQHF
TRBJ1-4 | TRBV7-9 | TRBD1 | NA | 13 | TGTGCCAGCAGGCGGACAGGGGATGAAAAACTGTTTTTT | CASRRTGDEKLFF
TRBJ2-5 | TRBV27 | NA | once | 13 | TGTGCCAGCAGTCCCTTTATCCAAGAGACCCAGTACTTC | CASSPFIQETQYF
TRBJ2-5 | TRBV5-1 | NA | NA | 12 | TGCGCCAGCAGCTTGGATGCGGAGACCCAGTACTTC | CASSLDAETQYF
TRBJ2-5 | TRBV5-1 | NA | NA | 14 | TGCGCCAGCAGCTTGGAAGGATTCGGGGAGACCCAGTACTTC | CASSLEGFGETQYF
TRBJ2-1 | TRBV9 | TRBD2 | NA | 13 | TGTGCCAGCAGCGCAGCGGGAAACAATGAGCAGTTCTTC | CASSAAGNNEQFF
TRBJ2-7 | TRBV6-6 | TRBD1 | NA | 13 | TGTGCCAGCAGTCATGGGACAGGCTACGAGCAGTACTTC | CASSHGTGYEQYF
TRBJ1-1 | TRBV10-3 | TRBD1 | NA | 15 | TGTGCCATCAGCCGCGGGACAGGGAAATCCACTGAAGCTTTCTTT | CAISRGTGKSTEAFF
TRBJ1-1 | TRBV19 | TRBD1 | NA | 14 | TGTGCCAGTAGGGGCAGGGGGCAATACACTGAAGCTTTCTTT | CASRGRGQYTEAFF
TRBJ1-1 | TRBV2 | NA | NA | 14 | TGTGCCAGCGGGAGCGGGTCGTTAGTAACTGAAGCTTTCTTT | CASGSGSLVTEAFF
TRBJ2-5 | TRBV3-1/TRBV3-2 | NA | NA | 12 | TGTGCCAGCAGCCTCAGGGAGGCGACCCAGTACTTC | CASSLREATQYF
TRBJ1-1 | TRBV19 | TRBD1 | NA | 16 | TGTGCCAGTAGTACAATTTGGACAGGGATGAACACTGAAGCTTTCTTT | CASSTIWTGMNTEAFF
TRBJ2-5 | TRBV11-2 | NA | NA | 15 | TGTGCCAGCAGCTTAAGCGGGTCACTTCAAGAGACCCAGTACTTC | CASSLSGSLQETQYF
TRBJ1-1 | TRBV6-5 | TRBD1 | NA | 15 | TGTGCCAGCAGTTACTCGGGGACAGCGAACACTGAAGCTTTCTTT | CASSYSGTANTEAFF
TRBJ2-1 | TRBV5-1 | NA | NA | 14 | TGCGCCAGCCTCTTGGCCCCCCAGGGCAATGAGCAGTTCTTC | CASLLAPQGNEQFF
TRBJ1-4 | TRBV2 | NA | NA | 14 | TGTGCCAGCAGTACAGACAGCCCCAGGGAAAAACTGTTTTTT | CASSTDSPREKLFF
TRBJ2-5 | TRBV5-1 | TRBD2 | few | 14 | TGCGCCAGCAGCTTAAGCGGGAGTAGGGTGACCCAGTACTTC | CASSLSGSRVTQYF
TRBJ2-7 | TRBV7-2 | TRBD2 | NA | 14 | TGTGCCAGCAGCTTAGGTTCCGGGGGGTACGAGCAGTACTTC | CASSLGSGGYEQYF